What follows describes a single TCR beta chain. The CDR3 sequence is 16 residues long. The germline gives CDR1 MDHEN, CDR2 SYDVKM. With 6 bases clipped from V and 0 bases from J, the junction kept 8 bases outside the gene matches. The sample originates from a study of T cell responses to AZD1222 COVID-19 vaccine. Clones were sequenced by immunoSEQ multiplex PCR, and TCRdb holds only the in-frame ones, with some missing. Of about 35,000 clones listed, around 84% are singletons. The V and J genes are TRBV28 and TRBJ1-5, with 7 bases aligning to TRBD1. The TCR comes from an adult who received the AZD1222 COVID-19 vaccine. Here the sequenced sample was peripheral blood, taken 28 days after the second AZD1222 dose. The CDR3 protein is CASRLGTAYSNQPQHF. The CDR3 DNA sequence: TGTGCCAGCAGGCTTGGGACAGCTTATAGCAATCAGCCCCAGCATTTT.